A selection of T cell receptor beta chains follows, all from one sample in a study of cytomegalovirus exposure and HLA in healthy donors. TCRdb's table, derived via immunoSEQ multiplex PCR, lists solely in-frame clones and lacks some. Its table records roughly 72,000 clones. Input material: PBMCs. These receptors were taken from a young man in good health and CMV-seropositive. CDR3s include the opening cysteine and the closing phenylalanine or tryptophan. A D gene is named only where the DNA matches it firmly.

D gene: TRBD1
J gene: TRBJ1-2
V gene: TRBV25-1
CDR3 DNA: TGTGCCAGCAGTGTAGAGGGGGCATTCAGTGGCTACACCTTC
CDR3 protein: CASSVEGAFSGYTF

D gene: TRBD1
J gene: TRBJ2-2
V gene: TRBV5-1
CDR3 DNA: TGCGCCAGCAGCCACGGGACAGGGGACACCGGGGAGCTGTTTTTT
CDR3 protein: CASSHGTGDTGELFF

D gene: .
J gene: TRBJ1-4
V gene: TRBV5-4
CDR3 DNA: TGTGCCAGCAGCTTGACAGGGACTAATGAAAAACTGTTTTTT
CDR3 protein: CASSLTGTNEKLFF

D gene: .
J gene: TRBJ2-3
V gene: TRBV6-1
CDR3 DNA: TGTGCCAGCAGTGAATATACAGCCACAGATACGCAGTATTTT
CDR3 protein: CASSEYTATDTQYF

D gene: TRBD2
J gene: TRBJ2-3
V gene: TRBV6-4
CDR3 DNA: TGTGCCAGCAGTGACTCCTTCACTAGCGGGAGAACAGATACGCAGTATTTT
CDR3 protein: CASSDSFTSGRTDTQYF

D gene: .
J gene: TRBJ1-1
V gene: TRBV5-1
CDR3 DNA: TGCGCCAGCAGCCAGGACAGCGTAATTGAAGCTTTCTTT
CDR3 protein: CASSQDSVIEAFF

D gene: .
J gene: TRBJ2-7
V gene: TRBV30
CDR3 DNA: TGTGCCTGGGCCTACGGGAGGGGGCCCTACGAGCAGTACTTC
CDR3 protein: CAWAYGRGPYEQYF

D gene: .
J gene: TRBJ1-6
V gene: TRBV5-6
CDR3 DNA: TGTGCCAGCAGCCCCATAAGCACGGGTTCACCCCTCCACTTT
CDR3 protein: CASSPISTGSPLHF

D gene: .
J gene: TRBJ2-1
V gene: TRBV27
CDR3 DNA: TGTGCCAGCAGTACCACAGTGGGAGTCTACAATGAGCAGTTCTTC
CDR3 protein: CASSTTVGVYNEQFF

D gene: .
J gene: TRBJ1-1
V gene: TRBV30
CDR3 DNA: TGTGCCTGGCAGATGATGAACACTGAAGCTTTCTTT
CDR3 protein: CAWQMMNTEAFF

D gene: .
J gene: TRBJ2-2
V gene: TRBV15
CDR3 DNA: TGTGCCACCAGCGGCGCGGGCCGTTTTATCGGGGAGCTGTTTTTT
CDR3 protein: CATSGAGRFIGELFF

D gene: .
J gene: TRBJ2-2
V gene: TRBV21-1
CDR3 DNA: TGTGCCAGCATCCCTAGAAGACAGGAGTACACCGGGGAGCTGTTTTTT
CDR3 protein: CASIPRRQEYTGELFF

D gene: .
J gene: TRBJ2-7
V gene: TRBV6-6
CDR3 DNA: TGTGCCAGCAGTCCAACAGGGATCTCCGAGCAGTACTTC
CDR3 protein: CASSPTGISEQYF

D gene: .
J gene: TRBJ2-7
V gene: TRBV18
CDR3 DNA: TGTGCCAGCTCACCACAAGGGGACGAGCAGTACTTC
CDR3 protein: CASSPQGDEQYF

D gene: TRBD1
J gene: TRBJ1-5
V gene: TRBV28
CDR3 DNA: TGTGCCAGCAGTCCGACCGGGACAGTGGATCAGCCCCAGCATTTT
CDR3 protein: CASSPTGTVDQPQHF

D gene: .
J gene: TRBJ1-3
V gene: TRBV25-1
CDR3 DNA: TGTGCCAGCAGCCGCCGGGAGGGTGGAAACACCATATATTTT
CDR3 protein: CASSRREGGNTIYF

D gene: TRBD1
J gene: TRBJ1-2
V gene: TRBV30
CDR3 DNA: TGTGCCTGGAGGAGGACAGGGGCGTCATTAGCTAACTATGGCTACACCTTC
CDR3 protein: CAWRRTGASLANYGYTF

D gene: TRBD1
J gene: TRBJ2-3
V gene: TRBV29-1
CDR3 DNA: TGCAGCGTTGAAGAGCTTAGGGCAGGGGGAGCAGATACGCAGTATTTT
CDR3 protein: CSVEELRAGGADTQYF

D gene: .
J gene: TRBJ2-7
V gene: TRBV2
CDR3 DNA: TGTGCCAGCTGGGGGGTCTCCTACGAGCAGTACTTC
CDR3 protein: CASWGVSYEQYF

D gene: TRBD1
J gene: TRBJ2-7
V gene: TRBV5-1
CDR3 DNA: TGCGCCAGCAGCTTCAGACAGGGGCTAATTTCTTACGAGCAGTACTTC
CDR3 protein: CASSFRQGLISYEQYF

D gene: TRBD1
J gene: TRBJ2-6
V gene: TRBV28
CDR3 DNA: TGTGCCAGCAGCTCCGGGACAGGGGGCTTCTCTGGGGCCAACGTCCTGACTTTC
CDR3 protein: CASSSGTGGFSGANVLTF

D gene: .
J gene: TRBJ1-1
V gene: TRBV28
CDR3 DNA: TGTGCCAGCAGCCTACCCAGGGCCACTGAAGCTTTCTTT
CDR3 protein: CASSLPRATEAFF

D gene: .
J gene: TRBJ1-1
V gene: TRBV6-5
CDR3 DNA: TGTGCCAGCAGTGCGGGACGAAACACTGAAGCTTTCTTT
CDR3 protein: CASSAGRNTEAFF

D gene: TRBD1
J gene: TRBJ1-3
V gene: TRBV25-1
CDR3 DNA: TGTGCCAGCAGGGGGACAGTCCAGAACGGAAACACCATATATTTT
CDR3 protein: CASRGTVQNGNTIYF

D gene: .
J gene: TRBJ1-2
V gene: TRBV6-1
CDR3 DNA: TGTGCCAGCAGCCTCGCAGGGAGGAACTATGGCTACACCTTC
CDR3 protein: CASSLAGRNYGYTF

D gene: TRBD1
J gene: TRBJ1-3
V gene: TRBV7-2
CDR3 DNA: TGTGCCAGCAGCTTAGTAGGACAGGGGGGAAACACCATATATTTT
CDR3 protein: CASSLVGQGGNTIYF

D gene: TRBD2
J gene: TRBJ2-1
V gene: TRBV19
CDR3 DNA: TGTGCCAGTAGGAGTAGCGGGGGTAACTACAATGAGCAGTTCTTC
CDR3 protein: CASRSSGGNYNEQFF

D gene: .
J gene: TRBJ2-3
V gene: TRBV10-3
CDR3 DNA: TGTGCCATCAGTGAGTCCAGCGTAGGCCGGGGCACAGATACGCAGTATTTT
CDR3 protein: CAISESSVGRGTDTQYF

D gene: .
J gene: TRBJ2-1
V gene: TRBV10-3
CDR3 DNA: TGTGCCATCAGTGAGTCGAAGAGAGGGAGCTCCTACAATGAGCAGTTCTTC
CDR3 protein: CAISESKRGSSYNEQFF

D gene: TRBD1
J gene: TRBJ1-4
V gene: TRBV15
CDR3 DNA: TGTGCCACCAGCAGAGACTTCCGGACAGGGGGGTTGCAAGAAAAACTGTTTTTT
CDR3 protein: CATSRDFRTGGLQEKLFF

D gene: TRBD1
J gene: TRBJ1-2
V gene: TRBV11-2
CDR3 DNA: TGTGCCAGCAGCTTACGGGGGACAGAATATGGCTACACCTTC
CDR3 protein: CASSLRGTEYGYTF

D gene: .
J gene: TRBJ1-1
V gene: TRBV6-6
CDR3 DNA: TGTGCCAGCAGTCAACAGGGCCGCACTGAAGCTTTCTTT
CDR3 protein: CASSQQGRTEAFF

D gene: .
J gene: TRBJ1-1
V gene: TRBV6-6
CDR3 DNA: TGTGCCAGCAGTTACGAGGACACTGAAGCTTTCTTT
CDR3 protein: CASSYEDTEAFF

D gene: TRBD1
J gene: TRBJ2-7
V gene: TRBV7-6
CDR3 DNA: TGTGCCAGCAGCTCCCGGGACAGCCACTACGAGCAGTACTTC
CDR3 protein: CASSSRDSHYEQYF

D gene: .
J gene: TRBJ2-1
V gene: TRBV27
CDR3 DNA: TGTGCCAGCAGTTTGGGAGATGAGCAGTTCTTC
CDR3 protein: CASSLGDEQFF

D gene: TRBD1
J gene: TRBJ2-7
V gene: TRBV6-5
CDR3 DNA: TGTGCCAGCAGTGAAGGGGACAGCTCCTACGAGCAGTACTTC
CDR3 protein: CASSEGDSSYEQYF

D gene: .
J gene: TRBJ1-1
V gene: TRBV12-5
CDR3 DNA: TGTGCTAGTGGGCTGGGGGGGGACACTGAAGCTTTCTTT
CDR3 protein: CASGLGGDTEAFF

D gene: TRBD1
J gene: TRBJ1-2
V gene: TRBV7-3
CDR3 DNA: TGTGCCAGCAGTCGAGTTGGGGGGACAGGGGATGGCTACACCTTC
CDR3 protein: CASSRVGGTGDGYTF

D gene: TRBD1
J gene: TRBJ2-2
V gene: TRBV5-4
CDR3 DNA: TGTGCCAGCAGCTTAGGACAGGGGCCCGTGGAGCTGTTTTTT
CDR3 protein: CASSLGQGPVELFF

D gene: .
J gene: TRBJ1-6
V gene: TRBV28
CDR3 DNA: TGTGCCAGTAGGACAGCTAATTCACCCCTCCACTTT
CDR3 protein: CASRTANSPLHF

D gene: .
J gene: TRBJ2-2
V gene: TRBV5-4
CDR3 DNA: TGTGCCAGCAGCTTGGGACAGACTTCGAACACCGGGGAGCTGTTTTTT
CDR3 protein: CASSLGQTSNTGELFF

D gene: .
J gene: TRBJ2-2
V gene: TRBV27
CDR3 DNA: TGTGCCAGCAGGGTTAGGGACTACACCGGGGAGCTGTTTTTT
CDR3 protein: CASRVRDYTGELFF